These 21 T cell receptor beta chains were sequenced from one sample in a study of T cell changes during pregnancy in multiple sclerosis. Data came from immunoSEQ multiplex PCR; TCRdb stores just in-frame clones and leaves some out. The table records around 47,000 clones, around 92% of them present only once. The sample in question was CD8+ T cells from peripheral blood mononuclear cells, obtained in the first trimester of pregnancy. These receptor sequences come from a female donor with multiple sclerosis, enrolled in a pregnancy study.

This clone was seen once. The CDR3 sequence: CASSPSASEHTEAFF. In DNA form, the CDR3 reads TGTGCCAGCTCACCTTCAGCAAGCGAACACACTGAAGCTTTCTTT. The rearrangement uses TRBV18 and TRBJ1-1; D call uncertain. The length of the CDR3 is 15 residues. V lost 3 bases, J lost 3 bases, and 14 bases lay in between. CDR1 and CDR2 (germline): KGHSH, LQKENI.

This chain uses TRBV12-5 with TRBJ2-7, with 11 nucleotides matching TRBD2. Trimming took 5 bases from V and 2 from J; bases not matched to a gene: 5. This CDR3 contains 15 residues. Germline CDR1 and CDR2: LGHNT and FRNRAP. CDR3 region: CASGTRLAGPYEQYF. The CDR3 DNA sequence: TGTGCTAGTGGTACGAGACTAGCGGGGCCCTACGAGCAGTACTTC.

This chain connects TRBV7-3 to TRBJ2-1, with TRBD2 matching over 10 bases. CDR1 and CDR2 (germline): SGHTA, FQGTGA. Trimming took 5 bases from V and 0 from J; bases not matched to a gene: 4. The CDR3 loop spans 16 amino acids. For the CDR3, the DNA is TGTGCCAGCAGCGCATTAGCGGGGGGCTCCTACAATGAGCAGTTCTTC. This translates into CASSALAGGSYNEQFF. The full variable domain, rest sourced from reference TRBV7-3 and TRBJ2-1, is GAGVSQTPSNKVTEKGKYVELRCDPISGHTALYWYRQSLGQGPEFLIYFQGTGAADDSGLPNDRFFAVRPEGSVSTLKIQRTERGDSAVYLCASSALAGGSYNEQFFGPGTRLTVL.

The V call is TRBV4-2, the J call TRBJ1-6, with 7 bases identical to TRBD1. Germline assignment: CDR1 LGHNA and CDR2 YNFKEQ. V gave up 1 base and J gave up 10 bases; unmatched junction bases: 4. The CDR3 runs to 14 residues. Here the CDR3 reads CASSQVPGGSPLHF. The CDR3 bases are TGTGCCAGCAGCCAAGTCCCAGGGGGATCACCCCTCCACTTT.

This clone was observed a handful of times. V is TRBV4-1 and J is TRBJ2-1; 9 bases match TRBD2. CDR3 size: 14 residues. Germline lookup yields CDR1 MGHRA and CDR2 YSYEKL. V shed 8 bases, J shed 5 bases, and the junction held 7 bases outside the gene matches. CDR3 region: CASGIAGENNEQFF. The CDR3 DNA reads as TGCGCCAGCGGGATAGCGGGAGAGAACAATGAGCAGTTCTTC.

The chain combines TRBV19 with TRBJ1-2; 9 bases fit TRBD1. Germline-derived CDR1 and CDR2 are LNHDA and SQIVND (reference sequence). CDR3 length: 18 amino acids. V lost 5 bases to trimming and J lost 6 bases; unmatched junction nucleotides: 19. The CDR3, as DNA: TGTGCCAGTAGTCTTTTGGCGGGACAGGGATCGAAAGGGGATGGCTACACCTTC. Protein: CASSLLAGQGSKGDGYTF.

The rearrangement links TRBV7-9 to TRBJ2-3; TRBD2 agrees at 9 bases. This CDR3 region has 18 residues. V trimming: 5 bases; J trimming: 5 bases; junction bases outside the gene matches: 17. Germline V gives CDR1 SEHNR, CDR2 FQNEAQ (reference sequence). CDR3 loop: CASSQPGGGAKLGDTQYF. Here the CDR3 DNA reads TGTGCCAGCAGCCAACCTGGCGGGGGGGCCAAATTGGGAGATACGCAGTATTTT.

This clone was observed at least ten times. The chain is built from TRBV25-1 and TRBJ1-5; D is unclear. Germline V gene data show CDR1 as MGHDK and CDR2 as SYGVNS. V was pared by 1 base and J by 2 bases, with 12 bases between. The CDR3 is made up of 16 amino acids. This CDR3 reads CASSESRAAGNQPQHF. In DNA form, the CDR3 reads TGTGCCAGCAGTGAATCGAGGGCCGCGGGCAATCAGCCCCAGCATTTT.

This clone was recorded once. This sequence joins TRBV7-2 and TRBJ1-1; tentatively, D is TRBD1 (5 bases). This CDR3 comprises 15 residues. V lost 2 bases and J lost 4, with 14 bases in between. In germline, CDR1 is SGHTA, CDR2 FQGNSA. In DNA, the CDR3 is TGTGCCAGCAGCTTAACACGGGCTCAGGGCACTGAAGCTTTCTTT. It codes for CASSLTRAQGTEAFF.

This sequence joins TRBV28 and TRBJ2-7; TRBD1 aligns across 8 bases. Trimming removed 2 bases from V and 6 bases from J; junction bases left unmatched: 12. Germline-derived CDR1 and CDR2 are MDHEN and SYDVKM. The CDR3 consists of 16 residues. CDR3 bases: TGTGCCAGCAGTTTAGGGAAGACAGGGGCGGTGGGCGAGCAGTACTTC. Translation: CASSLGKTGAVGEQYF.

The CDR3 sequence: CASSWTSGASRDTGELFF. CDR3 nucleotide sequence: TGTGCCAGCAGCTGGACTAGCGGGGCCTCGAGGGACACCGGGGAGCTGTTTTTT. The chain employs TRBV7-8 and TRBJ2-2; 12 bases are a match to TRBD2. The CDR3 runs to 18 residues. The junction had 9 bases not matched to a gene; V was cut back by 4 bases and J by 3 bases. In germline, CDR1 is SGHVS, CDR2 FQNEAQ.

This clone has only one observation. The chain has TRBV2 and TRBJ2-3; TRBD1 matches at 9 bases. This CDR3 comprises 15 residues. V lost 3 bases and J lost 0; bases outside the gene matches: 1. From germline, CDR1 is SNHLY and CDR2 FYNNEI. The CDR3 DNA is TGTGCCAGCAGTGAGGACAGGGGAAGCACAGATACGCAGTATTTT. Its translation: CASSEDRGSTDTQYF.

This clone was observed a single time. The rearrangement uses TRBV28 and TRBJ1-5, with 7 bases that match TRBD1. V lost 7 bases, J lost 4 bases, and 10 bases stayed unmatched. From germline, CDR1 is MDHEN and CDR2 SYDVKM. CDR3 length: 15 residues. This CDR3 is CASNRATGTNQPQHF. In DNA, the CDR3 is TGTGCCAGCAATCGTGCGACAGGGACTAATCAGCCCCAGCATTTT.

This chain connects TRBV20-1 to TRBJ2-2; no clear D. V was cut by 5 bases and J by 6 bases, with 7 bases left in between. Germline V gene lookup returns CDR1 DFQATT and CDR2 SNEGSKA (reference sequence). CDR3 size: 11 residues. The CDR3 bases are TGCAGTGCTCCTTTCGCCGGGGAGCTGTTTTTT. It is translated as CSAPFAGELFF.

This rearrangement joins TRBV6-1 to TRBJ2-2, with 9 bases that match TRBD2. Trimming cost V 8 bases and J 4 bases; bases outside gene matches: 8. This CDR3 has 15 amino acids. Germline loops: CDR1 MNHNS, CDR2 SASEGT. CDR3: CASEVAGDGTGELFF. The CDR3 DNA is TGTGCCAGCGAGGTAGCGGGAGACGGCACCGGGGAGCTGTTTTTT.

The CDR3 DNA reads as TGTGCCAGCAGCTCAGGGTTCGGCTACACCTTC. As protein: CASSSGFGYTF. The chain carries TRBV7-9 and TRBJ1-2, with D tentatively TRBD1 (5 bases). The germline gives CDR1 SEHNR, CDR2 FQNEAQ (reference sequence). The V gene lost 4 bases and the J gene lost 8 bases, with 8 bases spanning the gap. The CDR3 covers 11 residues.

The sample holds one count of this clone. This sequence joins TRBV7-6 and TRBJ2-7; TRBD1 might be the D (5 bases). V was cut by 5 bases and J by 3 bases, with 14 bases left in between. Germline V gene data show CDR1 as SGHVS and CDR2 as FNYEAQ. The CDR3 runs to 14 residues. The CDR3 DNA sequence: TGTGCCAGCAGCCTAATAGGCAGGGTCTACGAGCAGTACTTC. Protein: CASSLIGRVYEQYF.

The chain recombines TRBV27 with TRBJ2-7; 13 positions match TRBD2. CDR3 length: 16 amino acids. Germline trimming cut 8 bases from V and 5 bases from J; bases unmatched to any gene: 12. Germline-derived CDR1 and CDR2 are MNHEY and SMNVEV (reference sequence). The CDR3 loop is CASGALGTSGVHEQYF. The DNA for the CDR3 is TGTGCCAGCGGGGCCCTAGGGACTAGCGGGGTCCACGAGCAGTACTTC.

CDR3 nucleotides: TGCGCCAGCAGCCAGGGAGAGGACAGGGACAATGAGCAGTTCTTC. Protein: CASSQGEDRDNEQFF. This sequence joins TRBV4-1 and TRBJ2-1, with TRBD1 matching over 8 bases. V shed 3 bases and J 5 bases; nucleotides not matched to a gene: 6. Germline lookup yields CDR1 MGHRA and CDR2 YSYEKL. CDR3 length: 15 amino acids.

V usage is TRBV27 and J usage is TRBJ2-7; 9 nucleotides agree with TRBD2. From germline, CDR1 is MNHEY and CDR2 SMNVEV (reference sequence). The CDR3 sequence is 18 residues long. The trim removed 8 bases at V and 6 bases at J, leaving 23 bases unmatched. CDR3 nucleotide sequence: TGTGCCAGCGGTCGCTTAGGTAGCGGGAGCTCCCCTCATTCCGAGCAGTACTTC. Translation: CASGRLGSGSSPHSEQYF.

The CDR3 DNA follows: TGTGCCAGCAGTACACCGGAGGTTGAGACCCAGTACTTC. Translating gives CASSTPEVETQYF. This chain connects TRBV28 to TRBJ2-5; possibly TRBD2 for D (5 bases). Germline V gene sequence: CDR1 MDHEN, CDR2 SYDVKM. V lost 5 bases and J 5 bases, leaving 12 bases between the germline ends. This CDR3 spans 13 amino acids.